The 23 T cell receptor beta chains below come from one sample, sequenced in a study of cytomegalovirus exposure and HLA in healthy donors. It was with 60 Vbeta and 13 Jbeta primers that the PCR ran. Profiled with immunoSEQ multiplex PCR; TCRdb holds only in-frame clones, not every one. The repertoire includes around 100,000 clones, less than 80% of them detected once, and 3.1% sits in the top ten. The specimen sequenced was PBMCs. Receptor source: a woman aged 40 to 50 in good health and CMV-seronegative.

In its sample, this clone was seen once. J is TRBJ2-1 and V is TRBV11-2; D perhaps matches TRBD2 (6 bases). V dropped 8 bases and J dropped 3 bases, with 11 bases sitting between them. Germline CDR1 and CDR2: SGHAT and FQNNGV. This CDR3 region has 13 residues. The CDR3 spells CASEGAGYNEQFF. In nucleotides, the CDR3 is TGTGCCAGCGAGGGAGCGGGCTACAATGAGCAGTTCTTC.

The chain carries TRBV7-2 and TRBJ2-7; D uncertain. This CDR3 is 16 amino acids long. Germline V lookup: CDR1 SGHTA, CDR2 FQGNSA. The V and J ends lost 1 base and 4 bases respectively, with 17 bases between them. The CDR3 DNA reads TGTGCCAGCAGCTTAGATGCCGCAGGTGTATCTTACGAGCAGTACTTC. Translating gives CASSLDAAGVSYEQYF.

CDR3 DNA sequence: TGTGCCAGCAGCTTAGGCCTGGGGACTTCCTTCGCAGATACGCAGTATTTT. It translates to CASSLGLGTSFADTQYF. The J gene is TRBJ2-3, the V gene TRBV7-2, with D maybe TRBD2 (6 bases). Trimming pared 1 base from V and 4 bases from J, leaving 18 bases between. This CDR3 contains 17 residues. The germline V gene encodes CDR1 SGHTA and CDR2 FQGNSA.

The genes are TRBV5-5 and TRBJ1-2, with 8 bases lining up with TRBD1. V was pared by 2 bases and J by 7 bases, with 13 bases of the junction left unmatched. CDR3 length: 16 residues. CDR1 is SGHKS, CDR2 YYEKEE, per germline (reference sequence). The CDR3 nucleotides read TGTGCCAGCAGCTTTGGTCCTGCGGACAGGGTTGGTGGCTACACCTTC. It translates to CASSFGPADRVGGYTF.

CDR3 DNA sequence: TGTGCCAGCAGCGGGGACGGGGGGGGTACACAGCCCCAGCATTTT. Translated, it gives CASSGDGGGTQPQHF. The chain joins TRBV11-2 to TRBJ1-5; D possibly corresponds to TRBD1 (5 bases). Trimming left V 5 bases short and J 7 bases short, with 18 bases between. Germline V gene sequence: CDR1 SGHAT, CDR2 FQNNGV. This CDR3 is built from 15 residues.

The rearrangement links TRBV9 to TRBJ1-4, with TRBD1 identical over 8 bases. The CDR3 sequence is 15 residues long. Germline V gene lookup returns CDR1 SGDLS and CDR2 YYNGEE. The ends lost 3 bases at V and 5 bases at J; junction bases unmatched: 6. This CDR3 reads CASSGRYRGNEKLFF. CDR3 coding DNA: TGTGCCAGCAGCGGGAGATACAGGGGGAATGAAAAACTGTTTTTT.

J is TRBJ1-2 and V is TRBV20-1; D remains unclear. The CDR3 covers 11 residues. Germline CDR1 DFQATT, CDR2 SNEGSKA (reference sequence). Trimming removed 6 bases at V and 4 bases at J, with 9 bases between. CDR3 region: CSAQRPYGYTF. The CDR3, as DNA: TGCAGTGCCCAGAGGCCCTATGGCTACACCTTC.

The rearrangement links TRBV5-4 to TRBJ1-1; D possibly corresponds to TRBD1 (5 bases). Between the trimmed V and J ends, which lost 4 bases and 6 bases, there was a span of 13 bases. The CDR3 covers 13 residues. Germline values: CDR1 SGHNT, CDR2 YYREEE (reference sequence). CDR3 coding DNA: TGTGCCAGCAGCACCGCGACAGCAGCTGAAGCTTTCTTT. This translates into CASSTATAAEAFF.

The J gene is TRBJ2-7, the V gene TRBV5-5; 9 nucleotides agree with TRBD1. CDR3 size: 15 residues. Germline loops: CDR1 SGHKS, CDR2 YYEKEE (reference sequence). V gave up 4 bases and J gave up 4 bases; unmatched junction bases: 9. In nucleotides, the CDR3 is TGTGCCAGCAGCCCTAGGGGGACAGGGAGTTACGAGCAGTACTTC. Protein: CASSPRGTGSYEQYF. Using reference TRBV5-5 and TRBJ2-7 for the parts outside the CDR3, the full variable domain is DAGVTQSPTHLIKTRGQQVTLRCSPISGHKSVSWYQQVLGQGPQFIFQYYEKEERGRGNFPDRFSARQFPNYSSELNVNALLLGDSALYLCASSPRGTGSYEQYFGPGTRLTVT.

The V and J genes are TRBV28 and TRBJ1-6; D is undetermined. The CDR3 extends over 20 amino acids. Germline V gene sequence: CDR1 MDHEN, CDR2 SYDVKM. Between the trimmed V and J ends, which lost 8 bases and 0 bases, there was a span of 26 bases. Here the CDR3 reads CASQSSSLESLVSYNSPLHF. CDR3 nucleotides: TGTGCCAGCCAATCCTCATCACTGGAGTCTCTAGTCTCCTATAATTCACCCCTCCACTTT.

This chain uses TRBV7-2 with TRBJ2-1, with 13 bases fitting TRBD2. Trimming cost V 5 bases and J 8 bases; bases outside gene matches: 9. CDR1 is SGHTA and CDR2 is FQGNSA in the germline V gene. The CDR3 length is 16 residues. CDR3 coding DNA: TGTGCCAGCAGCAGGGCCGGGACTAGCGGGGTAGATGAGCAGTTCTTC. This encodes CASSRAGTSGVDEQFF.

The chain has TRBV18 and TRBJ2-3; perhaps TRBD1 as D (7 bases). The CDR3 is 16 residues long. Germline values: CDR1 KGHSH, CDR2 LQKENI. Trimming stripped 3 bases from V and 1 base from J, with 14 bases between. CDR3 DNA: TGTGCCAGCTCACCTATCGACAGGGAGGGCACAGATACGCAGTATTTT. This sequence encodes CASSPIDREGTDTQYF.

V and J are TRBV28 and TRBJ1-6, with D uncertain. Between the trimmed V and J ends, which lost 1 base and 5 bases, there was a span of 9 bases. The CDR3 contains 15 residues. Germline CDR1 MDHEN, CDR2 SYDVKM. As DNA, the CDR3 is TGTGCCAGCAGTTTATCGGAGGACGATAATTCACCCCTCCACTTT. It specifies CASSLSEDDNSPLHF.

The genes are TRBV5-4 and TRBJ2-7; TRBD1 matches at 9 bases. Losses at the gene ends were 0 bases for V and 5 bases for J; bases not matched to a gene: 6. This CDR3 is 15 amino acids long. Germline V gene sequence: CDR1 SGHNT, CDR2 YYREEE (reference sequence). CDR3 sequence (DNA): TGTGCCAGCAGCTTGGGGGGACAGGGTGGCCACGAGCAGTACTTC. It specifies CASSLGGQGGHEQYF.

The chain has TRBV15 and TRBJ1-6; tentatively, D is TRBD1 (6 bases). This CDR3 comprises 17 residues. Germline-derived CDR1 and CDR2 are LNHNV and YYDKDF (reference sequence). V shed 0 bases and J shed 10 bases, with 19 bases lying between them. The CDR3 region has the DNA TGTGCCACCAGCAGAGATCTGGCACAGGGATCGGGGTCACCCCTCCACTTT. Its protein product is CATSRDLAQGSGSPLHF.

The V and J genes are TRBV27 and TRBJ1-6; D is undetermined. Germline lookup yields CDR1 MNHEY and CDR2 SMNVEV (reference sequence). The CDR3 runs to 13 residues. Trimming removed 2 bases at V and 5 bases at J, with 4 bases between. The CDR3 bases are TGTGCCAGCAGTTTACAGGATAATTCACCCCTCCACTTT. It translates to CASSLQDNSPLHF.

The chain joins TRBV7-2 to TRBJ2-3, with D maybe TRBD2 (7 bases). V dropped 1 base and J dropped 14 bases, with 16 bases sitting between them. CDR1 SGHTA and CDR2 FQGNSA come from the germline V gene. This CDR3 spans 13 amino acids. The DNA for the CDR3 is TGTGCCAGCAGCTTAGTTGGGGGGGCGCCCACGTATTTT. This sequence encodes CASSLVGGAPTYF.

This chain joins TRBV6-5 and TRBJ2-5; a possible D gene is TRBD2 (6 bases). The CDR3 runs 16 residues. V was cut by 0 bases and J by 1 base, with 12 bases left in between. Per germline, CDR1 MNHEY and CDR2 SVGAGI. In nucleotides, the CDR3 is TGTGCCAGCAGTTACTCTTTCGGGGGTATCCAAGAGACCCAGTACTTC. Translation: CASSYSFGGIQETQYF.

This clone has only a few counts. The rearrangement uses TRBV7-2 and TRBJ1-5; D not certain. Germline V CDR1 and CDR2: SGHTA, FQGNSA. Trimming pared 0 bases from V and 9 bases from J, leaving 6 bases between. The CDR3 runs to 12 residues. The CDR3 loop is CASSLALGPQHF. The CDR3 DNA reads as TGTGCCAGCAGCTTAGCCCTCGGGCCCCAGCATTTT.

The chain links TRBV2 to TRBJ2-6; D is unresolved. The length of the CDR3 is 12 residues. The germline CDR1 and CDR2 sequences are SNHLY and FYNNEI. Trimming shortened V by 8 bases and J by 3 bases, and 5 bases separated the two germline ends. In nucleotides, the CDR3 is TGTGCCAGCGGCAGTGGGGCCAACGTCCTGACTTTC. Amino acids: CASGSGANVLTF.

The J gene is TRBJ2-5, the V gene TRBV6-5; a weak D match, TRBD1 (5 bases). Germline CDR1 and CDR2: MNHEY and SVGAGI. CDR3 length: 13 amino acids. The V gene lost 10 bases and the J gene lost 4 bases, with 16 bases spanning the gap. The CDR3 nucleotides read TGTGCCACCTCGGACACAGGAGTAGAGACCCAGTACTTC. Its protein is CATSDTGVETQYF.

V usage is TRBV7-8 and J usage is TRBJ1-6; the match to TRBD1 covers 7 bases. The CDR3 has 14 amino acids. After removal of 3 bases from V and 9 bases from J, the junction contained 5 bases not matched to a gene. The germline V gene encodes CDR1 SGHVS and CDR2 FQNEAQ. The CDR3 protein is CASSLERGRSPLHF. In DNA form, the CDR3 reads TGTGCCAGCAGCTTGGAGAGGGGGCGTTCACCCCTCCACTTT.

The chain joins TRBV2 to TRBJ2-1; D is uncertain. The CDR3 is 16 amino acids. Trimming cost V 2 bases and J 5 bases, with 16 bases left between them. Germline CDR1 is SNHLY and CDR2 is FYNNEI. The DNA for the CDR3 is TGTGCCAGCAGTGAACTCTTGCGGAGATTACACAATGAGCAGTTCTTC. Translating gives CASSELLRRLHNEQFF.